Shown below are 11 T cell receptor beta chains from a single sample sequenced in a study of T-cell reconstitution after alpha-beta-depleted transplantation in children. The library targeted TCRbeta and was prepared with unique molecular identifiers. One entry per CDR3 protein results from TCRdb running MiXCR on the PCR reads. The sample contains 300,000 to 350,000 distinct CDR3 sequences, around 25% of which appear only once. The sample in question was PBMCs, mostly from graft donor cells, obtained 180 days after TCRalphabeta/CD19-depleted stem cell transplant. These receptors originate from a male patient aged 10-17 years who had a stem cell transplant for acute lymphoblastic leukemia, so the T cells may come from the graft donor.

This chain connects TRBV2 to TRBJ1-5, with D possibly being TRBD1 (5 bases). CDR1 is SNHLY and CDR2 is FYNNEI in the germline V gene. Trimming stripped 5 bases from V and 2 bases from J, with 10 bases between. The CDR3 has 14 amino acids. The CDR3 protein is CASSRDVGNQPQHF. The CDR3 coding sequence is TGTGCCAGCAGTCGGGACGTGGGCAATCAGCCCCAGCATTTT. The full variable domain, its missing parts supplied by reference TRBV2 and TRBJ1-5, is EPEVTQTPSHQVTQMGQEVILRCVPISNHLYFYWYRQILGQKVEFLVSFYNNEISEKSEIFDDQFSVERPDGSNFTLKIRSTKLEDSAMYFCASSRDVGNQPQHFGDGTRLSIL.

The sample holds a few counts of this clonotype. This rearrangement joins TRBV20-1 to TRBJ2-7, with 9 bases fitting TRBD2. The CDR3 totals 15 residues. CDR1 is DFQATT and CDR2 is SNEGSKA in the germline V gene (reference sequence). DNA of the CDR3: TGCAGCCACTATGGACCTCTAGCGGGGCGCTACGAGCAGTACTTC. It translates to CSHYGPLAGRYEQYF.

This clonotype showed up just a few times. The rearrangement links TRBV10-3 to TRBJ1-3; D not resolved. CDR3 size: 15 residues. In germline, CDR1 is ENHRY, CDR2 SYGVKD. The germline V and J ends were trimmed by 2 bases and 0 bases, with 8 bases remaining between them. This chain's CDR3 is CAISEDTRSGNTIYF. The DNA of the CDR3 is TGTGCCATCAGTGAGGACACTCGCTCTGGAAACACCATATATTTT.

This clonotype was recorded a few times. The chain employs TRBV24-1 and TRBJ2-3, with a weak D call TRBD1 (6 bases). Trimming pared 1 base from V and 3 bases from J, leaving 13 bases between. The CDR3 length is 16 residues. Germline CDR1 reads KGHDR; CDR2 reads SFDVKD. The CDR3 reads CATSDFRTARTDTQYF. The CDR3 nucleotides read TGTGCCACCAGTGATTTTCGGACAGCGAGGACAGATACGCAGTATTTT.

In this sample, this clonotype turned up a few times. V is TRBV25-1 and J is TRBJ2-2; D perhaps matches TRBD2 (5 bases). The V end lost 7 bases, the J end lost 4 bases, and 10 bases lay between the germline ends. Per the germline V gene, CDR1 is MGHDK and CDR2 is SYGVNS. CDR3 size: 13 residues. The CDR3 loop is CASMRRGTGELFF. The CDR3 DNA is TGTGCCAGCATGAGACGGGGCACCGGGGAGCTGTTTTTT.

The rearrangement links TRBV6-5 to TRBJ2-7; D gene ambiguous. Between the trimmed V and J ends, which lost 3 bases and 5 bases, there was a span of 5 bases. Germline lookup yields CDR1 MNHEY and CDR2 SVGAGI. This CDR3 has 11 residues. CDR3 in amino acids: CASSYTHEQYF. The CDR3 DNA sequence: TGTGCCAGCAGTTATACCCACGAGCAGTACTTC.

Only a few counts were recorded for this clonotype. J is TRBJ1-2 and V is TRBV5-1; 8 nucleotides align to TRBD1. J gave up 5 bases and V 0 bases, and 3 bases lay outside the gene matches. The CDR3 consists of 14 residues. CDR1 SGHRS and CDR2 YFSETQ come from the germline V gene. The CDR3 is CASSLDRGRYGYTF. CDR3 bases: TGCGCCAGCAGCTTGGACAGGGGGAGATATGGCTACACCTTC.

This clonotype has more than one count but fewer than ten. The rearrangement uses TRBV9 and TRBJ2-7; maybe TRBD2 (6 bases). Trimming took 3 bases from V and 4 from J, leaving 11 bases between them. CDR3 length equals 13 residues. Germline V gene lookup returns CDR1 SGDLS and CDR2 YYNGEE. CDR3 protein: CASSAGSWYEQYF. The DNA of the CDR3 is TGTGCCAGCAGCGCCGGGAGTTGGTACGAGCAGTACTTC.

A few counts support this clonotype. CDR3 in amino acids: CASRLTGGVAFF. The CDR3 nucleotides are TGTGCCAGCAGATTGACAGGGGGCGTAGCTTTCTTT. The J gene is TRBJ1-1, the V gene TRBV2, with TRBD1 matching 10 bases. With V trimmed by 6 bases and J by 10 bases, 5 bases remained unmatched. In germline, CDR1 is SNHLY, CDR2 FYNNEI. The CDR3 has 12 residues.

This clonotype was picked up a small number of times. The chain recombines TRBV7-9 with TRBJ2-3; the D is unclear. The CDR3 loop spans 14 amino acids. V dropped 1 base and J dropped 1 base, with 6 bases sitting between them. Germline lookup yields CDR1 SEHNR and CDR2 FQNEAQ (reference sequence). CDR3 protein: CASSLVPGTDTQYF. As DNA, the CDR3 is TGTGCCAGCAGCTTAGTTCCGGGCACAGATACGCAGTATTTT.

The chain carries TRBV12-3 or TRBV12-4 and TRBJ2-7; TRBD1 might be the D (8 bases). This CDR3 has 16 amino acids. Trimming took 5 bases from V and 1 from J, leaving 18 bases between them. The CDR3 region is CASSHRGGSPSYEQYF. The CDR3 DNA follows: TGTGCCAGCAGTCACAGGGGGGGTAGCCCTTCCTACGAGCAGTACTTC.